Shown below are 5 T cell receptor beta chains from a single sample sequenced in a study of T cells in Graves' hyperthyroidism and ophthalmopathy (dated by TCRdb to between 2017 and 2020). The receptor library was made with multiplex PCR. Data came from an Illumina HiSeq 2000. The TCR beta CDR3 regions were amplified from the RNA transcripts. The first round of RT-PCR for the TCR CDR3 was performed with the HTBI primer set and the Qiagen OneStep RT-PCR kit. Using fastp at Q25 and MiXCR, TCRdb reprocessed the public reads and kept productive beta chains. Rows matching on CDR3 protein sequence are summarized as one entry with the most common DNA and genes. This sample gives some 300,000 distinct CDR3 sequences in total; approximately 18% of them show up just once. The ten largest make up approximately 35% of the sample. Sequences were obtained from blood. The receptors shown here come from a man aged 45-60 years with Graves' ophthalmopathy.

Comment on this clonotype: This may be a read error: a much more frequent sequence differs by one nucleotide. The chain joins TRBV18 to TRBJ2-7; TRBD2 matches 8 bases. CDR1 and CDR2 (germline): KGHSH, LQKENI. There are 15 residues in the CDR3. The CDR3 here is CASPPGGLDSYEQYF. CDR3 DNA: TGTGCCAGCCCACCGGGGGGACTAGACTCCTACGAGCAGTACTTC.

This chain links TRBV29-1 with TRBJ2-1; 9 nucleotides align to TRBD2. The length of the CDR3 is 14 residues. Germline CDR1 reads SQVTM; CDR2 reads ANQGSEA. V dropped 6 bases and J dropped 6; count of bases not matched to a gene: 9. The CDR3 spells CSVPLAGRVNEQFF. The CDR3 region has the DNA TGCAGCGTGCCCCTAGCGGGAAGGGTCAATGAGCAGTTCTTC.

V gene TRBV13 combines with J gene TRBJ2-1, with 13 bases fitting TRBD2. Germline V gene lookup returns CDR1 PRHDT and CDR2 FYEKMQ (reference sequence). The CDR3 extends over 16 amino acids. With V trimmed by 5 bases and J by 9 bases, 10 bases remained unmatched. Here the CDR3 DNA reads TGTGCCAGCAGCCCTCGAGGACTAGCGGGAGTGAGTGAGCAGTTCTTC. This gives the protein CASSPRGLAGVSEQFF. Full variable domain (rest looked up from reference TRBV13 and TRBJ2-1): AAGVIQSPRHLIKEKRETATLKCYPIPRHDTVYWYQQGPGQDPQFLISFYEKMQSDKGSIPDRFSAQQFSDYHSELNMSSLELGDSALYFCASSPRGLAGVSEQFFGPGTRLTVL.

The V and J genes are TRBV7-9 and TRBJ1-2; a possible D gene is TRBD1 (5 bases). Trimming left V 1 base short and J 6 bases short, with 12 bases between. Germline V lookup: CDR1 SEHNR, CDR2 FQNEAQ (reference sequence). This CDR3 contains 14 residues. In nucleotides, the CDR3 is TGTGCCAGCAGCTTAGGACCGGGGCTTCATGGCTACACCTTC. Translated, it gives CASSLGPGLHGYTF.

V gene TRBV2 combines with J gene TRBJ1-4; D remains unclear. Trimming shortened V by 6 bases and J by 3 bases, and 11 bases separated the two germline ends. This CDR3 is built from 14 residues. Germline CDR1 is SNHLY and CDR2 is FYNNEI. CDR3 region: CASSETRANEKLFF. The CDR3 bases are TGTGCCAGCAGCGAAACACGAGCTAATGAAAAACTGTTTTTT.